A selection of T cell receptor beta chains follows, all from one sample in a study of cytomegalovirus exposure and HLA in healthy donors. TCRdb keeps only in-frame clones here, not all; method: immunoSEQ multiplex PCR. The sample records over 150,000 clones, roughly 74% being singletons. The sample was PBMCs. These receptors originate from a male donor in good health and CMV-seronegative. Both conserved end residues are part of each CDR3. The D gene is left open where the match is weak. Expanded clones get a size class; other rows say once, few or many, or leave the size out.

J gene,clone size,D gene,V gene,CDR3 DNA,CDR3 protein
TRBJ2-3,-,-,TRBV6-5,TGTGCCAGCAGTCCCGGGGGGCGGCATACGCAGTATTTT,CASSPGGRHTQYF
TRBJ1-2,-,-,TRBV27,TGTGCCAGCACCACTCCCCCGGGTGGCTACACCTTC,CASTTPPGGYTF
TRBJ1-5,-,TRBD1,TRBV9,TGTGCCAGCGCTCGAGCAGGGGGCACCAATCAGCCCCAGCATTTT,CASARAGGTNQPQHF
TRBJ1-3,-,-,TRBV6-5,TGTGCCAGCAGTTACGGCAGGGGTGGTGGAAACACCATATATTTT,CASSYGRGGGNTIYF
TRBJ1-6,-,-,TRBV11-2,TGTGCCAGCAGCTCCCGAATAGACCTCCACTTT,CASSSRIDLHF
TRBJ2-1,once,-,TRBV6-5,TGTGCCAGCAGTCCCCCCGGCGGGCTCTACAATGAGCAGTTCTTC,CASSPPGGLYNEQFF
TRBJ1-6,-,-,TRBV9,TGTGCCAGCAGCGCCGACAGTTCACCCCTCCACTTT,CASSADSSPLHF
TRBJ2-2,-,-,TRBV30,TGTGCCTGGAGGTCCTCTCCGAACACCGGGGAGCTGTTTTTT,CAWRSSPNTGELFF
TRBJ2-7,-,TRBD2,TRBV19,TGTGCCAGTAGTATAATCGTGGGGGACCGGGACACCTCCTTAGCGGGAGCCCCCTACGAGCAGTACTTC,CASSIIVGDRDTSLAGAPYEQYF
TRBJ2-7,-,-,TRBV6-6,TGTGCCAGCAGTTACACCGACAGATACTCTCTCTACGAGCAGTACTTC,CASSYTDRYSLYEQYF
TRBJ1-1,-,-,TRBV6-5,TGTGCCAGCAGTTACTCGGGCACGCAGAACACTGAAGCTTTCTTT,CASSYSGTQNTEAFF
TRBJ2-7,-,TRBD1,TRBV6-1,TGTGCCAGCAAACCTACAGGGGGCTACGAGCAGTACTTC,CASKPTGGYEQYF
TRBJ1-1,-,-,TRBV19,TGTGCCAGTAGTACAAGCGGGGGGCGCGGAGGAACAGCTTTCTTC,CASSTSGGRGGTAFF
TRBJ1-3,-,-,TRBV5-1,TGCGCCAGCAGCCCCGGGGTTTCAGGAAACACCATATATTTT,CASSPGVSGNTIYF
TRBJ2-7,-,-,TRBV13,TGTGCCAGCAGCCTAGGGGTCTGGGGGACAACCTACGAGCAGTACTTC,CASSLGVWGTTYEQYF
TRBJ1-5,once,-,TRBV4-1,TGCGCCAGCAGCCGCTCACAGGGACAGCCCCAGCATTTT,CASSRSQGQPQHF